This T cell receptor beta chain emerged from a study of blood T cell repertoires in COVID-19. Looking at the study overall: Both acute and convalescent COVID-19 samples were obtained from the United States, Italy and Spain.

Which cohort a participant joined came from the clinical history participants gave. The repertoire was sequenced with immunoSEQ multiplex PCR; TCRdb's copy has only in-frame clones and lacks some. There are a few hundred thousand clones in the sample; over 80% occur only once, and about 1.2% lies in the top ten. What was sequenced was PBMCs or T cells enriched from blood (not recorded which). This receptor was identified in a man younger than 40 who had recovered from COVID-19.

CDR3 in DNA: TGTGCCAGCAGCCTAAACAGCAGGCAGAATGAAAAACTGTTTTTT. It is translated as CASSLNSRQNEKLFF. The gene calls are TRBV7-2 and TRBJ1-4; D gene ambiguous. Germline V gene data show CDR1 as SGHTA and CDR2 as FQGNSA. V lost 5 bases and J 5 bases, leaving 15 bases between the germline ends. The CDR3 is 15 residues long.